These 9 T cell receptor beta chains were all obtained from the same sample, sequenced in a study of identical twins. TCRdb ran MiXCR on the 5' RACE reads and lists one entry per CDR3 protein. This table holds just over 500,000 distinct CDR3 sequences, 22% found once. The data also belong to a second study, concerning T cells expressing NK-cell markers.

Sequencing used CD4+ T cells sorted from blood. The receptors shown here come from a young woman in good health.

The rearrangement joins TRBV7-2 to TRBJ2-2; TRBD2 aligns across 8 bases. The germline V gene encodes CDR1 SGHTA and CDR2 FQGNSA. Germline trimming cut 5 bases from V and 5 bases from J; bases unmatched to any gene: 7. This CDR3 has 15 amino acids. This CDR3 is CASSHGGGRTGELFF. As DNA, the CDR3 is TGTGCCAGCAGCCATGGGGGCGGGAGGACCGGGGAGCTGTTTTTT.

V gene TRBV20-1 combines with J gene TRBJ2-5, with 7 bases identical to TRBD2. Germline CDR1 DFQATT, CDR2 SNEGSKA (reference sequence). V was pared by 1 base and J by 5 bases, with 7 bases of the junction left unmatched. The CDR3 consists of 14 residues. CDR3 residues: CSARGTRGRETQYF. CDR3 coding DNA: TGCAGTGCTAGAGGGACTAGGGGTAGGGAGACCCAGTACTTC.

The V call is TRBV5-6, the J call TRBJ1-5; unclear D gene. CDR1 SGHDT and CDR2 YYEEEE come from the germline V gene. The V end lost 4 bases, the J end lost 4 bases, and 15 bases lay between the germline ends. This CDR3 region has 15 residues. The CDR3 here is CASSLALSLNQPQHF. In DNA, the CDR3 is TGTGCCAGCAGCCTCGCGTTGTCCCTTAATCAGCCCCAGCATTTT.

The sample holds a few counts of this clonotype. This chain joins TRBV6-2 or TRBV6-3 and TRBJ2-5, with 8 nucleotides matching TRBD2. The CDR3 contains 17 residues. Per the germline V gene, CDR1 is MNHEY and CDR2 is SVGEGT. Trimming at V came to 2 bases and at J to 4 bases, leaving 12 bases not matched to a gene. The CDR3: CASSYVPLAGTGETQYF. The CDR3 nucleotides are TGTGCCAGCAGTTACGTCCCTCTAGCGGGCACGGGAGAGACCCAGTACTTC.

This clonotype turned up a few times. The V call is TRBV7-9, the J call TRBJ1-6; 7 bases fit TRBD1. After removal of 8 bases from V and 9 bases from J, the junction contained 10 bases not matched to a gene. Germline lookup yields CDR1 SEHNR and CDR2 FQNEAQ (reference sequence). The CDR3 contains 14 residues. The CDR3 region has the DNA TGTGCCAGCTCAACAGGGGACGGGGTTTCACCCCTCCACTTT. Its protein product is CASSTGDGVSPLHF.

The table lists this clonotype with a few counts. A read error is possible here, since a much larger clone lies one base away. The J gene is TRBJ2-2, the V gene TRBV20-1, with a possible D match to TRBD2 (6 bases). With 2 bases removed from V and 6 bases from J, the gap between germline ends came to 7 bases. This CDR3 is built from 12 residues. Germline lookup yields CDR1 DFQATT and CDR2 SNEGSKA (reference sequence). The CDR3 nucleotides read TGCAGTGCTAGACCGGGGGCCGGGGAGCTGTTTTTT. This codes for CSARPGAGELFF.

The chain couples TRBV6-2 or TRBV6-3 to TRBJ2-7; 9 nucleotides align to TRBD1. V was pared by 2 bases and J by 2 bases, with 1 base of the junction left unmatched. The CDR3 extends over 14 amino acids. Germline V CDR1 and CDR2: MNHEY, SVGEGT. In DNA form, the CDR3 reads TGTGCCAGCAGTTACGGGACAGGGACCTACGAGCAGTACTTC. Translating gives CASSYGTGTYEQYF.

The table lists this clonotype with a few counts. The chain combines TRBV20-1 with TRBJ2-7; D perhaps matches TRBD2 (5 bases). Trimming shortened V by 0 bases and J by 6 bases, and 15 bases separated the two germline ends. Per germline, CDR1 DFQATT and CDR2 SNEGSKA (reference sequence). The CDR3 totals 14 residues. Here the CDR3 DNA reads TGCAGTGCTAGAGAGGACTCCCGCGAGTCCGAGCAGTACTTC. Encoded protein: CSAREDSRESEQYF.

The chain joins TRBV7-9 to TRBJ1-4; D is unclear. Germline V gives CDR1 SEHNR, CDR2 FQNEAQ (reference sequence). V lost 2 bases to trimming and J lost 8 bases, with 6 bases between them. CDR3 length equals 12 residues. In DNA form, the CDR3 reads TGTGCCAGCAGCTTATCGAGCGAAAAACTGTTTTTT. Its protein is CASSLSSEKLFF.